Listed here is a single T cell receptor beta chain. Its antigen is unidentified. The CDR3 extends over 12 amino acids. Germline CDR1 reads SQVTM; CDR2 reads ANQGSEA. V was pared by 6 bases and J by 5 bases, with 13 bases between. The record originates from a study of PD-1 blockade in mismatch repair-deficient tumors. Notes on the study in general: Tumor-resident clones, often undetectable pretreatment in blood, expanded then contracted after pembrolizumab.

Repertoires were generated with immunoSEQ multiplex PCR, while TCRdb's copy carries only in-frame clones and drops some. Of about 22,000 clones detected, roughly 86% appear once; the ten largest clones hold 15% to 20%. This TCR was sampled from an adult with mismatch repair-deficient cancer. Sample: peripheral blood, taken 2 weeks after starting pembrolizumab. This chain connects TRBV29-1 to TRBJ2-5; D not certain. For the CDR3, the DNA is TGCAGCGTAGACATAACCCCGGAGACCCAGTACTTC. This encodes CSVDITPETQYF.